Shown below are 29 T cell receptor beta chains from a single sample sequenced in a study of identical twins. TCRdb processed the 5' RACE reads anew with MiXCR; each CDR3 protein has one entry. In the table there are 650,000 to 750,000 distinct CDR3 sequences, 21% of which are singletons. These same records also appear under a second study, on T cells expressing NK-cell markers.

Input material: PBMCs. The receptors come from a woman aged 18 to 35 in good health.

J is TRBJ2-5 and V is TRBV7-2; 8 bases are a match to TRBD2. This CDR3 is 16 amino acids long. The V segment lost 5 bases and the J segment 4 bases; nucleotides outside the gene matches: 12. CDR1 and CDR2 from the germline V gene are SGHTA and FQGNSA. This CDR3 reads CASSKNRAGDSETQYF. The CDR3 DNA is TGTGCCAGCAGCAAGAATCGAGCGGGAGACTCAGAGACCCAGTACTTC.

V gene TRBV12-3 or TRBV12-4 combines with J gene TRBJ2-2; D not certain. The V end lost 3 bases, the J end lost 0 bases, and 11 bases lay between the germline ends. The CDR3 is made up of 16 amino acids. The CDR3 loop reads CASSFLEWANTGELFF. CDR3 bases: TGTGCCAGCAGTTTTCTAGAGTGGGCGAACACCGGGGAGCTGTTTTTT.

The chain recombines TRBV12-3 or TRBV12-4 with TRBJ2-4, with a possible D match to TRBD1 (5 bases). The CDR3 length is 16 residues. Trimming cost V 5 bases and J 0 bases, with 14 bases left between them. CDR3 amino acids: CASSLRSGPAKNIQYF. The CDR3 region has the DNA TGTGCCAGCAGTCTAAGGTCAGGGCCAGCCAAAAACATTCAGTACTTC.

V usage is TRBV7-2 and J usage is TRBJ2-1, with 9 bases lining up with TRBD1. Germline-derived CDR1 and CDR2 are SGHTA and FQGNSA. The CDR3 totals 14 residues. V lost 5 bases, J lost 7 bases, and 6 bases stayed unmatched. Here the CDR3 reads CASSRDREANEQFF. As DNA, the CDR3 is TGTGCCAGCAGCCGGGACAGGGAGGCGAATGAGCAGTTCTTC.

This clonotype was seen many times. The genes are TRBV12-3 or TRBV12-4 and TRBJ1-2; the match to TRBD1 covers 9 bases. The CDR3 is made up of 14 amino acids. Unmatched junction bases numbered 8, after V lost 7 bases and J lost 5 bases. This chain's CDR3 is CASTPGTGYYGYTF. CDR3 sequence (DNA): TGTGCCAGCACCCCCGGGACAGGGTATTATGGCTACACCTTC.

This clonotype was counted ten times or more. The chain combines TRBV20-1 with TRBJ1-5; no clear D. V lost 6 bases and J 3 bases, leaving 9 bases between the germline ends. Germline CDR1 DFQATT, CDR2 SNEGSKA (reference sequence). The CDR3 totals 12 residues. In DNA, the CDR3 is TGCAGTGCCTCAGGTTCCAATCAGCCCCAGCATTTT. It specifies CSASGSNQPQHF.

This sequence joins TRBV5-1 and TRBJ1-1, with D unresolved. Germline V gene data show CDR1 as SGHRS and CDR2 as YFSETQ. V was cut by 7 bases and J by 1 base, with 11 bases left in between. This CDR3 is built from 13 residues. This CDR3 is CASRSDGNTEAFF. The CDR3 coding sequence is TGCGCCAGCCGTTCGGACGGGAACACTGAAGCTTTCTTT.

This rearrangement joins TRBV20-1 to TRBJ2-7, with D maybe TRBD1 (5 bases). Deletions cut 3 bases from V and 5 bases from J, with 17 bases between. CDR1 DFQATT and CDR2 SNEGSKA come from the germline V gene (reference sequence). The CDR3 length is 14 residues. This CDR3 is CSASLFSGSNEQYF. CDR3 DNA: TGCAGTGCTAGTCTGTTCTCAGGGTCCAACGAGCAGTACTTC.

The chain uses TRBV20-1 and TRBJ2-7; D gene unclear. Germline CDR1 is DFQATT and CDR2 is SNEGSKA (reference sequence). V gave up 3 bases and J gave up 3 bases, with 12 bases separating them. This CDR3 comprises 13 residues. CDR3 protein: CSARASTHYEQYF. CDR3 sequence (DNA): TGCAGTGCTAGGGCGAGCACACACTACGAGCAGTACTTC.

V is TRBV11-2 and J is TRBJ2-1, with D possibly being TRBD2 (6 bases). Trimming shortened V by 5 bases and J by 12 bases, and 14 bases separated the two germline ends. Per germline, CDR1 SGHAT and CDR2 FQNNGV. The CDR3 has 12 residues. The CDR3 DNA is TGTGCCAGCAGCCCCGACGGGGGTGGGCAGTTCTTC. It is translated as CASSPDGGGQFF.

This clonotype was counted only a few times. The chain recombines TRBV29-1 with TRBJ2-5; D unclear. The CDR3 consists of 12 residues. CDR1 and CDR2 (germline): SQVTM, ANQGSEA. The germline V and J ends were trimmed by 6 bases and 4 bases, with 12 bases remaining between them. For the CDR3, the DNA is TGCAGCGTGGACCGGCTAGGAGAGACCCAGTACTTC. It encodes CSVDRLGETQYF.

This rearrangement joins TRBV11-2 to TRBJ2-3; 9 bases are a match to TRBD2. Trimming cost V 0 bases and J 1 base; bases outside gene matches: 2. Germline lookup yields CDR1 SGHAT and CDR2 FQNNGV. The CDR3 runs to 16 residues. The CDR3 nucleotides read TGTGCCAGCAGCTTAGAGGCGGGGGGGCGCACAGATACGCAGTATTTT. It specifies CASSLEAGGRTDTQYF.

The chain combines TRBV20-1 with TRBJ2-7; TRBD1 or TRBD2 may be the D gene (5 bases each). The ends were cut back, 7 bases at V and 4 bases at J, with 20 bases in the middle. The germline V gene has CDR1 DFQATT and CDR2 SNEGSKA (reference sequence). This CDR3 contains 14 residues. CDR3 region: CSVLVPGREYEQYF. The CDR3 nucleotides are TGCAGTGTACTCGTTCCGGGACGGGAATACGAGCAGTACTTC.

The CDR3 spells CASSRDRVDTQYF. The CDR3 DNA follows: TGCGCCAGCAGCAGGGACAGGGTAGATACGCAGTATTTT. V gene TRBV5-1 combines with J gene TRBJ2-3; TRBD1 matches 9 bases. V shed 4 bases and J 5 bases; nucleotides not matched to a gene: 2. CDR1 and CDR2 (germline): SGHRS, YFSETQ. This CDR3 has 13 amino acids. Drawing the rest from reference TRBV5-1 and TRBJ2-3, the complete variable domain is KAGVTQTPRYLIKTRGQQVTLSCSPISGHRSVSWYQQTPGQGLQFLFEYFSETQRNKGNFPGRFSGRQFSNSRSEMNVSTLELGDSALYLCASSRDRVDTQYFGPGTRLTVL.

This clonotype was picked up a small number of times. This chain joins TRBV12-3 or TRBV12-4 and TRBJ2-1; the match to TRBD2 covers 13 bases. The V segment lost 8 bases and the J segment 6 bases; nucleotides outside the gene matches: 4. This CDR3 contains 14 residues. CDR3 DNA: TGTGCCAGCGGGGGGACTAGCGGGATCAATGAGCAGTTCTTC. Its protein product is CASGGTSGINEQFF.

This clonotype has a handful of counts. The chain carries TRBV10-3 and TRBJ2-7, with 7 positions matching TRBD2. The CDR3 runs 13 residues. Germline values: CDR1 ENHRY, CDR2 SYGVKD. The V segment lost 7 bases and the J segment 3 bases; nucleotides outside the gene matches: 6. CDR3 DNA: TGTGCCATCACCACCGGGACTATCTACGAGCAGTACTTC. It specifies CAITTGTIYEQYF.

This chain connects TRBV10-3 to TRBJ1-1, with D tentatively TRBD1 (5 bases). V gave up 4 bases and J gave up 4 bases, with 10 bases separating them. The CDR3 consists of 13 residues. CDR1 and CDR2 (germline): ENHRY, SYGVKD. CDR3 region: CAISAQGGTEAFF. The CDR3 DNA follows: TGTGCCATCAGTGCCCAGGGAGGCACTGAAGCTTTCTTT.

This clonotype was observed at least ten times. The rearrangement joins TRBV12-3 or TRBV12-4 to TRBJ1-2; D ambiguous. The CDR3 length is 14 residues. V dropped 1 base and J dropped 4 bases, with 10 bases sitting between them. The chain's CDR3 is CASSLVPIFYGYTF. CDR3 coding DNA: TGTGCCAGCAGTTTAGTCCCAATATTCTATGGCTACACCTTC.

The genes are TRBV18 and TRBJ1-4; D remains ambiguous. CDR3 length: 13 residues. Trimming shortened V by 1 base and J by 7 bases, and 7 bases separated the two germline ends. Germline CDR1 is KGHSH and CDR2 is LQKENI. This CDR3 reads CASSPRQLEKLFF. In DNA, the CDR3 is TGTGCCAGCTCACCACGACAACTTGAAAAACTGTTTTTT. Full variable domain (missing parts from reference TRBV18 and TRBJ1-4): NAGVMQNPRHLVRRRGQEARLRCSPMKGHSHVYWYRQLPEEGLKFMVYLQKENIIDESGMPKERFSAEFPKEGPSILRIQQVVRGDSAAYFCASSPRQLEKLFFGSGTQLSVL.

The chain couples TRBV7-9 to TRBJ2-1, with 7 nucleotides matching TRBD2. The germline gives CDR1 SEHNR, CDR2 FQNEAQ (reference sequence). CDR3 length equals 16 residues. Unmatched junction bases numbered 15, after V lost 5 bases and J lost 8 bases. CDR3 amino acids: CASSRGLAVLGDEQFF. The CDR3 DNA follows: TGTGCCAGCAGCCGTGGGCTAGCGGTGCTTGGGGATGAGCAGTTCTTC.

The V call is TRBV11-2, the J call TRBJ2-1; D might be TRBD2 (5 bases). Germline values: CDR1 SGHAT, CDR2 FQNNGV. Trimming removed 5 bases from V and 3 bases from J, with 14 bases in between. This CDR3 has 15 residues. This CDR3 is CASSPIRGYYNEQFF. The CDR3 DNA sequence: TGTGCCAGCAGCCCCATCCGGGGATACTACAATGAGCAGTTCTTC. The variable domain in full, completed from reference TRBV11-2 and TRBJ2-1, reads EAGVAQSPRYKIIEKRQSVAFWCNPISGHATLYWYQQILGQGPKLLIQFQNNGVVDDSQLPKDRFSAERLKGVDSTLKIQPAKLEDSAVYLCASSPIRGYYNEQFFGPGTRLTVL.

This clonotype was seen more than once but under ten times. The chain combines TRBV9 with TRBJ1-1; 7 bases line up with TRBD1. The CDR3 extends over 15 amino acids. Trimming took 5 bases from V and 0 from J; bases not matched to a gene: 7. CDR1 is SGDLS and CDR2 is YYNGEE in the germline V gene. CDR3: CASSAGTVMNTEAFF. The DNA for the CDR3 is TGTGCCAGCAGTGCCGGGACAGTAATGAACACTGAAGCTTTCTTT.

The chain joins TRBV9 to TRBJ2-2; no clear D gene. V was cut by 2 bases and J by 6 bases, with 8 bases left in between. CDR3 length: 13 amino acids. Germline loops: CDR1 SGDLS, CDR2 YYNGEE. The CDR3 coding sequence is TGTGCCAGCAGCGTCATGATTCCCGGGGAGCTGTTTTTT. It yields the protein CASSVMIPGELFF.

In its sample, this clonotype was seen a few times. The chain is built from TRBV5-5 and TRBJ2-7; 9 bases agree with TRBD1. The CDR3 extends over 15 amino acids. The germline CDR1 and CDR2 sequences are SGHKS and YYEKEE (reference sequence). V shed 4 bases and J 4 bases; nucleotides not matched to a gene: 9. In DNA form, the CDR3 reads TGTGCCAGCAGCGTCCACAGGGGGCGAGGGTACGAGCAGTACTTC. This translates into CASSVHRGRGYEQYF. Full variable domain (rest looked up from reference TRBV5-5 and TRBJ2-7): DAGVTQSPTHLIKTRGQQVTLRCSPISGHKSVSWYQQVLGQGPQFIFQYYEKEERGRGNFPDRFSARQFPNYSSELNVNALLLGDSALYLCASSVHRGRGYEQYFGPGTRLTVT.

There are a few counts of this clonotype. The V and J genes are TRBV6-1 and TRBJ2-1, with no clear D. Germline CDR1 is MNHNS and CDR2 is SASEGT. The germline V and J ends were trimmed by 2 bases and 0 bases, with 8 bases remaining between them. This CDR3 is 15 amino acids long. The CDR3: CASSELSSSYNEQFF. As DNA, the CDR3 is TGTGCCAGCAGTGAACTAAGTTCCTCCTACAATGAGCAGTTCTTC.

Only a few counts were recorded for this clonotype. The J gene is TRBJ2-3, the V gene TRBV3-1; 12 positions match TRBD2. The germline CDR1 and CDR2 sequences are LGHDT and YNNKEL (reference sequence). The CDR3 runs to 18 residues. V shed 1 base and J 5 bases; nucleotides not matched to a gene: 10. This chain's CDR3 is CASSQGTRLAGEVDTQYF. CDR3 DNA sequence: TGTGCCAGCAGCCAAGGTACTAGACTAGCGGGAGAGGTAGATACGCAGTATTTT.

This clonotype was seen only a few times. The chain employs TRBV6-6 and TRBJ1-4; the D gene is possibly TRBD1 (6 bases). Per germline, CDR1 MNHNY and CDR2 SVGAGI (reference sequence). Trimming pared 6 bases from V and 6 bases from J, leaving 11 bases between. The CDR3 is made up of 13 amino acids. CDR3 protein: CASRPTGYEKLFF. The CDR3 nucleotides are TGTGCCAGCAGGCCGACAGGATATGAAAAACTGTTTTTT.

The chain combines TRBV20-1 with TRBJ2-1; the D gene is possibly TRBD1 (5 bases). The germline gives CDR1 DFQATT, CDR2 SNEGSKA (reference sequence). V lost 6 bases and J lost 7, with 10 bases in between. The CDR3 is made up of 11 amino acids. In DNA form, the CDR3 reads TGCAGTGCAAACAGGATGAATGAGCAGTTCTTC. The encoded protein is CSANRMNEQFF.

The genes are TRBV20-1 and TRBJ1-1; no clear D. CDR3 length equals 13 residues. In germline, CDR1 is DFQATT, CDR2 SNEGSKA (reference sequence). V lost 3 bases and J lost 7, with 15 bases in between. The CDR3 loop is CSASGVGLGEAFF. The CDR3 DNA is TGCAGTGCTAGTGGTGTAGGGCTGGGTGAAGCTTTCTTT.